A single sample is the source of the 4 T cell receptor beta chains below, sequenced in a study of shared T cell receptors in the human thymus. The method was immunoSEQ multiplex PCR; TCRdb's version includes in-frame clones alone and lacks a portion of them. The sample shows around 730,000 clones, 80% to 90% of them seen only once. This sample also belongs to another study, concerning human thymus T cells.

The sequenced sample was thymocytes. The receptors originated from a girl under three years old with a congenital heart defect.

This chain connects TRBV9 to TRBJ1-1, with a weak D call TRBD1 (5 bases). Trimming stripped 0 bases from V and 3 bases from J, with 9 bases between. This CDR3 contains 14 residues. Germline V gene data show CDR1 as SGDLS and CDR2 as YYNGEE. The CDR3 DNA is TGTGCCAGCAGCGTAGAGACAGACCACACTGAAGCTTTCTTT. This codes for CASSVETDHTEAFF.

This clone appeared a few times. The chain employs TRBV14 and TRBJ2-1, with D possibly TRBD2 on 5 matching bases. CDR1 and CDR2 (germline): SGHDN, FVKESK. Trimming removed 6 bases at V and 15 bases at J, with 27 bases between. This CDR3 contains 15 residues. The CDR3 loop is CASSGGRSSRGKLFF. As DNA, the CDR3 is TGTGCCAGCAGTGGTGGACGGTCTAGCCGCGGAAAGTTGTTCTTC.

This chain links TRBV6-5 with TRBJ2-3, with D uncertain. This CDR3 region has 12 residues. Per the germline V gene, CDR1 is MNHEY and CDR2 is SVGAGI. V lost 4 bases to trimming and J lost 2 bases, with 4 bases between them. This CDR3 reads CASSSYTDTQYF. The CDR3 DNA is TGTGCCAGCAGTTCCTACACAGATACGCAGTATTTT.

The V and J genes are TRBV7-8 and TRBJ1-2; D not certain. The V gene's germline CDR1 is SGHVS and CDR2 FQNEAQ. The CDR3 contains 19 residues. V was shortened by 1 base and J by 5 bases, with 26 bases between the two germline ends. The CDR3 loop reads CASSLENTHNERHPYGYTF. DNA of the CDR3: TGTGCCAGCAGCTTAGAGAACACCCACAACGAACGCCACCCGTATGGCTACACCTTC.